This T cell receptor beta chain appears in the sequencing data of a study of control samples from healthy donors and cancer patients. V trimming: 0 bases; J trimming: 7 bases; junction bases outside the gene matches: 5. The germline V gene encodes CDR1 WSHSY and CDR2 SAAADI. The CDR3 runs 14 residues. Some clones are missing from TCRdb's copy, which holds only in-frame ones; the method was immunoSEQ multiplex PCR. The table records 150,000 to 200,000 clones, just over 90% of them present only once. This clone showed up just once. This chain joins TRBV10-2 and TRBJ2-7, with 8 bases matching TRBD2. The receptor was isolated from a man aged 30 to 39 in good health. The sequenced sample was blood. The CDR3 loop is CASSESLRLAEQYF. The CDR3, as DNA: TGCGCCAGCAGTGAGTCGTTGAGACTAGCGGAGCAGTACTTC.